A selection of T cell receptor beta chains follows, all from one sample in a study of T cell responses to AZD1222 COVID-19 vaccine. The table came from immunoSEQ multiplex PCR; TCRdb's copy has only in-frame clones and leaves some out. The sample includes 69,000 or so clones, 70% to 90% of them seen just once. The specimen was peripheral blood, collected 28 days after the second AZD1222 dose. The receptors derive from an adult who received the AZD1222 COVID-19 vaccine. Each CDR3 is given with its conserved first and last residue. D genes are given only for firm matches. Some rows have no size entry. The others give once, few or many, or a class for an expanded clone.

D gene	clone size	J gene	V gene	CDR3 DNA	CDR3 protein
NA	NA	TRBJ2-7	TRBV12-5	TGTGCTAGTGCCCCGCGTTGGAGCTCCTACGAGCAGTACTTC	CASAPRWSSYEQYF
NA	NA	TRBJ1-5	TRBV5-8	TGTGCCAGCAGCTTAGGCTTTTTGGGTCAGCCCCAGCATTTT	CASSLGFLGQPQHF
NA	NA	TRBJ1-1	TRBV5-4	TGTGCCAGCAGCTTGGAGGCACAGGGTGAAGCTTTCTTT	CASSLEAQGEAFF
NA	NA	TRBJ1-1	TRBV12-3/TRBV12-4	TGTGCCAGCAGTTTTTTATCGAACACTGAAGCTTTCTTT	CASSFLSNTEAFF
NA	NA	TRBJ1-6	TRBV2	TGTGCCAGCAGTGCGAACAGCAATAATTCACCCCTCCACTTT	CASSANSNNSPLHF
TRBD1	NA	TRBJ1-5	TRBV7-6	TGTGCCAGCAGCCTCGGGACAGGGAAGAGCAATCAGCCCCAGCATTTT	CASSLGTGKSNQPQHF
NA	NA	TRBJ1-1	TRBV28	TGTGCCAGCAGGGGTCCCCGCGGGACTGAAGCTTTCTTT	CASRGPRGTEAFF
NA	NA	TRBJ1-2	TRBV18	TGTGCCAGCTCAGCAGGGGACTATGGCTACACCTTC	CASSAGDYGYTF
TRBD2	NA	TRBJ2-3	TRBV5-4	TGTGCCAGCAGACCCGGACTAGTGACAGATACGCAGTATTTT	CASRPGLVTDTQYF
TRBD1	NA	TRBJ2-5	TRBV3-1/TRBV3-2	TGTGCCAGCAACTGGGACAGGGGTGGGGAGACCCAGTACTTC	CASNWDRGGETQYF
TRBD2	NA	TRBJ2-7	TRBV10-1	TGCGCCACTCCGACTAGCGGGAGTATTTACGAGCAGTACTTC	CATPTSGSIYEQYF
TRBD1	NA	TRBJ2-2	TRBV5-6	TGTGCCAGCAGCTGGGACAGGGGAAGGGCCGGGGAGCTGTTTTTT	CASSWDRGRAGELFF
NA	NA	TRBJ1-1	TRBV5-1	TGCGCCAGCAGCTTGGCTGGCAGGGAGGCCACTGAAGCTTTCTTT	CASSLAGREATEAFF
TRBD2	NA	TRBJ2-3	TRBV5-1	TGCGCCAGCAGCGCCGGACTAGCGGGAGAGACAGATACGCAGTATTTT	CASSAGLAGETDTQYF
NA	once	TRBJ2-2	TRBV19	TGTGCCAGTAGTCAGCAGGCCGGGGAGCTGTTTTTT	CASSQQAGELFF
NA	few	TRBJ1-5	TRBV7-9	TGTGCCAGCAGCTTAGGAGGTTATAGCAATCAGCCCCAGCATTTT	CASSLGGYSNQPQHF
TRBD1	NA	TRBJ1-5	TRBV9	TGTGCCAGCAGCGTAGACAGGGGCCTCAATCAGCCCCAGCATTTT	CASSVDRGLNQPQHF
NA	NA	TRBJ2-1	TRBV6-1	TGTGCCAGCAGTGAAAGCGACCCCCGGTGGAATGAGCAGTTCTTC	CASSESDPRWNEQFF
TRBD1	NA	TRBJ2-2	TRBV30	TGTGCCTGGAGTGTACAGGGGACCGGGGAGCTGTTTTTT	CAWSVQGTGELFF
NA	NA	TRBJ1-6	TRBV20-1	TGCAGTGCTAGTCGACAGCAAATGGGTATTAATTCACCCCTCCACTTT	CSASRQQMGINSPLHF
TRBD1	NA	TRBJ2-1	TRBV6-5	TGTGCCAGCACAACGGGACAGGGGAGACATGAGCAGTTCTTC	CASTTGQGRHEQFF
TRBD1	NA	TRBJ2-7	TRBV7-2	TGTGCCAGCAGCTCAGGACAGGGGGCACACGAGCAGTACTTC	CASSSGQGAHEQYF
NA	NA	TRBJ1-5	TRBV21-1	TGTGCCAGCAGCAAAGTAGGGGATAGCAATCAGCCCCAGCATTTT	CASSKVGDSNQPQHF
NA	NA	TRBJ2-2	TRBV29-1	TGCAGCGTCAGGATAGGGTGGACCGGGGAGCTGTTTTTT	CSVRIGWTGELFF
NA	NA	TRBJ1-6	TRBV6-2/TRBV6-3	TGTGCCAGCAGTTACTCGCAGGCGACGAATTCACCCCTCCACTTT	CASSYSQATNSPLHF
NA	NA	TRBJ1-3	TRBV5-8	TGTGCCAGCAGTAATACAGCTAGCTCTGGAAACACCATATATTTT	CASSNTASSGNTIYF
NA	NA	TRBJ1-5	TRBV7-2	TGTGCCAGCACCCAAGGGAAGAATCAGCCCCAGCATTTT	CASTQGKNQPQHF
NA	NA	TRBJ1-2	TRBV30	TGTGCCTCGAGACGGGTTGAGGCTAACTATGGCTACACCTTC	CASRRVEANYGYTF
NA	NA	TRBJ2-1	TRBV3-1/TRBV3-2	TGTGCCAGCAGCCAAGAGTCGGCCGAAACCCGTGCCTACAATGAGCAGTTCTTC	CASSQESAETRAYNEQFF
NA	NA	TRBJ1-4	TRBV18	TGTGCCAGCTCACCCGAAAGAACCACAACTAATGAAAAACTGTTTTTT	CASSPERTTTNEKLFF
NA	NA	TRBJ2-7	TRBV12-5	TGTGCTAGTGGTTTGCCCTGGACTCGCACCTACGAGCAGTACTTC	CASGLPWTRTYEQYF
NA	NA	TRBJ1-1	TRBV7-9	TGTGCCAGCACCTCCGGAAGCACTGAAGCTTTCTTT	CASTSGSTEAFF
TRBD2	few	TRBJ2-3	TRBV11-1	TGTGCCAGCAGCGAGACTAGCAGCACAGATACGCAGTATTTT	CASSETSSTDTQYF
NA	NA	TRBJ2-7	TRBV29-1	TGCAGCGTGGGGAGCCCCTACGAGCAGTACTTC	CSVGSPYEQYF
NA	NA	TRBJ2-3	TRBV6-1	TGTGCCAGCAGTGAAGGGGGGCTCGTGGATGCGTATTTT	CASSEGGLVDAYF
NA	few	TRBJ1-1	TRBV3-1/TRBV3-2	TGTGCCAGCAGGCACAGGACTTCGAACACTGAAGCTTTCTTT	CASRHRTSNTEAFF
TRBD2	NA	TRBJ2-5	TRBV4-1	TGCGCCAGCAGCCAAACAGGGACTAGCGGGAGGATTGGTCCAGGGGACCAAGAGACCCAGTACTTC	CASSQTGTSGRIGPGDQETQYF
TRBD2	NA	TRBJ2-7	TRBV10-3	TGTGCCATCACTGAGTTAGCGGGAGGTGGAGAGCAGTACTTC	CAITELAGGGEQYF
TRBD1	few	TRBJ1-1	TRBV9	TGTGCCAGCAGCGCACTTACAGGGGACACTGAAGCTTTCTTT	CASSALTGDTEAFF
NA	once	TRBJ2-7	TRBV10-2	TGCGCCAGCAGGGAATATCAGGCCGAGCAGTACTTC	CASREYQAEQYF
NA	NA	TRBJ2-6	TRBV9	TGTGCCAGCAGCGTTAGTTTTGAGGGGGCCAACGTCCTGACTTTC	CASSVSFEGANVLTF
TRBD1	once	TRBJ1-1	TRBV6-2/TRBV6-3	TGTGCCAGCAGTTACGCGGCAGGGGGCCGTGAAGCTTTCTTT	CASSYAAGGREAFF
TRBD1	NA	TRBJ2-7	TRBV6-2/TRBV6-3	TGTGCCAGCAGTTCCATCTTACAGGGGTACGAGCAGTACTTC	CASSSILQGYEQYF
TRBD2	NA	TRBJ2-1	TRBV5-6	TGTGCCAGCAGCTTGGGAGCTAGCGGGTCTTACAATGAGCAGTTCTTC	CASSLGASGSYNEQFF
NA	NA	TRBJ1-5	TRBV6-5	TGTGCCAGCAGTTCCGATAGCAATCAGCCCCAGCATTTT	CASSSDSNQPQHF
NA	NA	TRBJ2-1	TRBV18	TGTGCCAGCTCACCTGCATCCCCCTACAATGAGCAGTTCTTC	CASSPASPYNEQFF
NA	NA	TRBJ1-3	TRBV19	TGTGCCTCAACGCTTCAGCTCTCTGGAAACACCATATATTTT	CASTLQLSGNTIYF
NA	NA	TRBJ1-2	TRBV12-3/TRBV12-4	TGTGCCAGCAGTTACAAGAACTATGGCTACACCTTC	CASSYKNYGYTF
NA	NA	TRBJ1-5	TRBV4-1	TGCGCCAGCAGCCACGACGGAGGGCCAAGCAATCAGCCCCAGCATTTT	CASSHDGGPSNQPQHF
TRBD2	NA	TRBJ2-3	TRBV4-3	TGCGCCAGCAGCCTCGTGACTAGCGGGAGGTTCACAGATACGCAGTATTTT	CASSLVTSGRFTDTQYF
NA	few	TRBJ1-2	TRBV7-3	TGTGCCAGCAGCGCCGACGGGTTAGGTGGCTACACCTTC	CASSADGLGGYTF
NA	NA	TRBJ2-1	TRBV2	TGTGCCAGCAGTGAACGTCTACCCCCGGGGGCGCAGTTCTTC	CASSERLPPGAQFF
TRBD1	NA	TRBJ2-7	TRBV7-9	TGTGCCAGCAGCTCAACCGGGACAGGGGTTCACGAGCAGTACTTC	CASSSTGTGVHEQYF
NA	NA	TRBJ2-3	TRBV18	TGTGCCAGCTCCCAAAACCCCATCACGGGGGAAAGGGGGGCGGATACGCAGTATTTT	CASSQNPITGERGADTQYF